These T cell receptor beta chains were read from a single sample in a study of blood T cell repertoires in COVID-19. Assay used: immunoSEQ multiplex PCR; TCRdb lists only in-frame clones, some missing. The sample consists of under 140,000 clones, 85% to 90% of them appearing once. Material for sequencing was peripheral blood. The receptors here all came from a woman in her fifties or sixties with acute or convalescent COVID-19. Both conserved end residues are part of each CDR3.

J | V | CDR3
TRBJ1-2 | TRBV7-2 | CASSSGAGFDYGYTF
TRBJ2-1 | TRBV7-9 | CASSLWTGKSNEQFF
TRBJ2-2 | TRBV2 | CASSDLAGGPGELFF
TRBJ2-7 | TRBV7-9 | CASSLVPAGAEQYF
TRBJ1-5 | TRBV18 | CASSARDSWVTAQHF
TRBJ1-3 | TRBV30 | CAWSRGTGNTIYF
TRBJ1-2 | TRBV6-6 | CASSYREGGPNYGYTF
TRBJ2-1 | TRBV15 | CATSRDLGSSGLAGTYNEQFF
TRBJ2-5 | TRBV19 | CASRSGSLGQETQYF
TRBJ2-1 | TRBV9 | CASSVTSFSYNEQFF
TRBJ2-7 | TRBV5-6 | CASSLAGGFGSYEQYF
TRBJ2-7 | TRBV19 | CASSALTSGGSYEQYF
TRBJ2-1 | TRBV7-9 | CASSLVEGPNEQFF
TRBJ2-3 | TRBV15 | CATSRAVRTDTQYF
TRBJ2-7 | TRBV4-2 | CASSQERGGYLPYEQYF
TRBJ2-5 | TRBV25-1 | CASRSQETQYF
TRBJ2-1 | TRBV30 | CAWSLDYSEFF
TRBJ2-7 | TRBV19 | CASSSGAYEQYF
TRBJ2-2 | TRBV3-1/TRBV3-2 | CASSQDLAGPNTGELFF
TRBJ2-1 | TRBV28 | CASSLLAGVGNEQFF
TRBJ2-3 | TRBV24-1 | CATSETAARGGTDTQYF
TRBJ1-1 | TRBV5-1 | CASSRASSGMNTEAFF
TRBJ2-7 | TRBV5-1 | CASRRAAPYEQYF
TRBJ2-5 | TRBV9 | CASSVGGQIQETQYF
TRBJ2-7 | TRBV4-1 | CASSQALGGDEQYF
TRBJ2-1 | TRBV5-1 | CASSRLAGGPKEQFF
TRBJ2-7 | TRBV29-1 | CSVEGVGQYEQYF
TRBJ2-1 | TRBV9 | CASSVDHYSDNEQFF
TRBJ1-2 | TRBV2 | CASSELGSYGYTF
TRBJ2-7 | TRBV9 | CASSPPGEGSTYEQYF
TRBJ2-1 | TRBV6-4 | CASSPEGVSYNEQFF
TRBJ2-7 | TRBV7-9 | CASSPWGTGVEQYF
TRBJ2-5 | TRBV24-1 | CATSDKRGLETQYF
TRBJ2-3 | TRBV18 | CASSRTSGYTDTQYF
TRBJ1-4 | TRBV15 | CATSRPKGTTNEKLFF
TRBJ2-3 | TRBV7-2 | CASSLAVIDGDTQYF
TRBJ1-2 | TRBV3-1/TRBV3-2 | CASSPTTGGAWGYTF
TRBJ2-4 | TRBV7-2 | CASSLVPSDGREYF
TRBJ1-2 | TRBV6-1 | CASSEGGRGTGYTF
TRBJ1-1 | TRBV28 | CASSLLGTPGDTEAFF
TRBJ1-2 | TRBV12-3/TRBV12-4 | CASSLAPVNGYTF
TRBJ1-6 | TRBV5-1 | CASSLVGGPNSPLHF
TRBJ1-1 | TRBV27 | CATARGGGRRNTEAFF
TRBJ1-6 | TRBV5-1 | CATTEGVNSPLHF
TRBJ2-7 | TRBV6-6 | CASTSGGSGYEQYF
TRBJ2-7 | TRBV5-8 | CASSLDDNEQYF
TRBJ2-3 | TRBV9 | CASSVQGRHWGTDTQYF
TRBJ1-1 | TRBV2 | CASSRGGLEAFF
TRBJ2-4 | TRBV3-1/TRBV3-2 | CASSRTGTGTNIQYF
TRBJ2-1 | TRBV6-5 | CASSYSPKTSGLLF